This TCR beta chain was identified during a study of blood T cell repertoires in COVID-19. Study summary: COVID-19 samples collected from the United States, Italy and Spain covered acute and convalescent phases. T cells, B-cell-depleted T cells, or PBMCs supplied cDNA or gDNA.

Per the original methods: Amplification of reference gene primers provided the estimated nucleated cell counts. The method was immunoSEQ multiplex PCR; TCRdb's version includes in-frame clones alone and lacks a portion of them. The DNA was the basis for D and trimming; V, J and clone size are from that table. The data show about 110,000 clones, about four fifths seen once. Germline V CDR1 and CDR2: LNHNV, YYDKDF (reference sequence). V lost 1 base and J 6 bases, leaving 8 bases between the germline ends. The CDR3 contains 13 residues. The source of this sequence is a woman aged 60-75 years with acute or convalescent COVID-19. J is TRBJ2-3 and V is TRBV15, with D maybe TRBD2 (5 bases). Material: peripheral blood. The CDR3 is CATSRGVADTQYF. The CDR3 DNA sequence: TGTGCCACCAGCAGAGGGGTAGCGGATACGCAGTATTTT.